The rows below give T cell receptor beta chains drawn from one sample of a study of OX40 agonist ivuxolimab in advanced cancers. Some clones are missing from TCRdb's copy, which holds only in-frame ones; the method was immunoSEQ multiplex PCR. The sample has about 89,000 clones; around nine tenths are singletons. This specimen consisted of CD4+ or CD8+ T cells sorted from blood, obtained in a trial of the OX40 agonist ivuxolimab. The receptors were gathered from an adult with an advanced solid tumor such as melanoma, head and neck, liver or kidney cancer. Each CDR3 is given with its conserved first and last residue. D genes are given only for firm matches. Clone size is given for some rows only: seen once, a few or many times, or a class if the clone is expanded.

abundance | j_gene | v_gene | d_gene | CDR3nt | CDR3aa
. | TRBJ2-3 | TRBV9 | TRBD2 | TGTGCCAGCAGTAGCGGGGGGTCTACAGATACGCAGTATTTT | CASSSGGSTDTQYF
. | TRBJ1-3 | TRBV29-1 | . | TGCTGCGGACAGATCTCTGGAAACACCATATATTTT | CCGQISGNTIYF
. | TRBJ1-2 | TRBV27 | TRBD1 | TGTGCCAGCAGTTTGCTCGGGGACAGGGGCCAGGGCTACACCTTC | CASSLLGDRGQGYTF
. | TRBJ1-1 | TRBV5-4 | . | TGTGCCAGCCACTTTAGGGGCACTGAAGCTTTCTTT | CASHFRGTEAFF
. | TRBJ1-2 | TRBV25-1 | TRBD1 | TGTGCCAGCACAAACGGGACAGGGCTTACCTACACCTTC | CASTNGTGLTYTF
. | TRBJ1-2 | TRBV7-9 | TRBD1 | TGTGCCAGCAGCTTAGAAGGGTCGAGGGGGCTGGCTAAGGGCTACACCTTC | CASSLEGSRGLAKGYTF
. | TRBJ1-2 | TRBV27 | TRBD1 | TGTGCCAGCAGTCCGTTCTTCTACCGGGACAGTCGAGATTATGGCTACACCTTC | CASSPFFYRDSRDYGYTF
. | TRBJ1-5 | TRBV5-8 | . | TGTGCCAGCAGCTTGGTCGTGGGTGGAGCAGCGCGGCCCCAGCATTTT | CASSLVVGGAARPQHF
few | TRBJ1-4 | TRBV27 | . | TGTGCCAGCAGTTTATGGGGAGCAACTAATGAAAAACTGTTTTTT | CASSLWGATNEKLFF
. | TRBJ1-5 | TRBV27 | TRBD1 | TGTGCCAGCAGTCTCCGGGACAGGGGGTCTCAGCCCCAGCATTTT | CASSLRDRGSQPQHF
. | TRBJ2-5 | TRBV10-2 | TRBD2 | TGCGCCAGCAGGGGCGGGGGGGCGGTGGAGACCCAGTACTTC | CASRGGGAVETQYF
. | TRBJ1-6 | TRBV7-2 | . | TGTGCCAGCAGCTCCCTGGGTTCACCCCTCCACTTT | CASSSLGSPLHF
. | TRBJ2-7 | TRBV5-1 | TRBD2 | TGCGCCAGCAGCTGGCCGGAGGCTAGCGGGAGGAGCTCCTACGAGCAGTACTTC | CASSWPEASGRSSYEQYF
. | TRBJ2-2 | TRBV11-3 | . | TGTGCCAGCAGCTTAGGGGGGGTTAACACCGGGGAGCTGTTTTTT | CASSLGGVNTGELFF
. | TRBJ1-2 | TRBV13 | . | TGTGCCAGCAGCTACGGGGTCGGCTATGGCTACACCTTC | CASSYGVGYGYTF
. | TRBJ2-1 | TRBV5-1 | . | TGCGCCAGCAGCTTCCGGGGGAAGGACAATGAGCAGTTCTTC | CASSFRGKDNEQFF
. | TRBJ1-3 | TRBV19 | . | TGTGCCAGTACCTATAGGGGCATCTCGGGAAACACCATATATTTT | CASTYRGISGNTIYF
. | TRBJ1-1 | TRBV7-9 | . | TGTGCCAGCAGCTGGGGGAGGAACACTGAAGCTTTCTTT | CASSWGRNTEAFF
. | TRBJ2-5 | TRBV6-4 | TRBD2 | TGTGCCAGCAGCCGAGCGGGGGGGTTTGGTGAGACCCAGTACTTC | CASSRAGGFGETQYF
. | TRBJ1-2 | TRBV6-6 | . | TGTGCCAGCAGTTACTCCGACAGGATCTATGGCTACACCTTC | CASSYSDRIYGYTF
. | TRBJ1-1 | TRBV4-1 | . | TGCGCCAGCAGCCAAGAGTTGCGCGGGGTAAACACTGAAGCTTTCTTT | CASSQELRGVNTEAFF
once | TRBJ1-6 | TRBV27 | TRBD1 | TGTGCCAGCAGTTTATTAGGGACAGGGGGCAATTCACCCCTCCACTTT | CASSLLGTGGNSPLHF
. | TRBJ1-1 | TRBV6-1 | . | TGTGCCAGCAACGTGGGAGACAACACTGAAGCTTTCTTT | CASNVGDNTEAFF
. | TRBJ2-3 | TRBV5-8 | . | TGTGCCAGCAGCTTGGACCATAGGGGCACAGATACGCAGTATTTT | CASSLDHRGTDTQYF
. | TRBJ2-2 | TRBV18 | TRBD1 | TGTGCCAGCTCACCCTCAAGACAGGGGAACACCGGGGAGCTGTTTTTT | CASSPSRQGNTGELFF
. | TRBJ2-5 | TRBV7-2 | . | TGTGCCAGCAGCTTGGAGACCCAGTACTTC | CASSLETQYF
. | TRBJ1-1 | TRBV19 | . | TGTGCCAGTATGGGGACTCACCAAGGGTCCACTGAAGCTTTCTTT | CASMGTHQGSTEAFF
. | TRBJ1-3 | TRBV6-6 | . | TGTGCCAGCACCAAAAAAAACGCTGGAAACACCATATATTTT | CASTKKNAGNTIYF
. | TRBJ2-5 | TRBV5-1 | . | TGCGCCAGCAGCTTGGGGTCTAGCTCTGGTAGGGAGACCCAGTACTTC | CASSLGSSSGRETQYF
. | TRBJ1-6 | TRBV21-1 | . | TGTGCCCCCCGCCACAGGGGAAATTCACCCCTCCACTTT | CAPRHRGNSPLHF
once | TRBJ2-7 | TRBV11-2 | TRBD1 | TGTGCCAGCACCATACAGGGGGTGGCCCCGAATGGGCAGTACTTC | CASTIQGVAPNGQYF
. | TRBJ2-1 | TRBV5-1 | TRBD2 | TGCGCCAGCAGCTTGGACGGGACTAATTACAATGAGCAGTTCTTC | CASSLDGTNYNEQFF
few | TRBJ1-6 | TRBV28 | . | TGTGCCAGCAGTCCCGGGGTAGGTTCACCCCTCCACTTT | CASSPGVGSPLHF
once | TRBJ1-4 | TRBV7-9 | TRBD1 | TGTGCCAGCAGCCAGACAGGGGCGAATCGAGTTAATGAAAAACTGTTTTTT | CASSQTGANRVNEKLFF
. | TRBJ1-2 | TRBV6-5 | . | TGTGCCAGCAGTTACTCGGCAGCAAACTATGGCTACACCTTC | CASSYSAANYGYTF
. | TRBJ1-5 | TRBV7-2 | TRBD1 | TGTGCCAGCAGCTTAGACACAGGGGGCCGCAATCAGCCCCAGCATTTT | CASSLDTGGRNQPQHF
. | TRBJ1-5 | TRBV6-1 | . | TGTGCCAGCAGTGACGGGGGAGCGGGGCCCCAGCATTTT | CASSDGGAGPQHF
. | TRBJ1-1 | TRBV19 | . | TGTGCCAGTAGTTATCAGGGGATCCCTGAAGCTTTCTTT | CASSYQGIPEAFF
. | TRBJ1-1 | TRBV2 | . | TGTGCCAGCAGTTCTACAGGGACTGAAGCTTTCTTT | CASSSTGTEAFF
. | TRBJ2-2 | TRBV29-1 | . | TGCAGCGCCCAAAGCGGGCGGATCAACACCGGGGAGCTGTTTTTT | CSAQSGRINTGELFF
few | TRBJ1-1 | TRBV7-9 | . | TGTGCCAGCAGCTTAGTTGGGCCAGAGGGCACTGAAGCTTTCTTT | CASSLVGPEGTEAFF
. | TRBJ1-1 | TRBV5-1 | . | TGCGCCAGCAGCTTCGGGACTGGGACTGAAGCTTTCTTT | CASSFGTGTEAFF
. | TRBJ2-5 | TRBV7-8 | TRBD2 | TGTGCCAGCAGCCGAGGCCGCGGGGGGGCCGGGGAGACCCAGTACTTC | CASSRGRGGAGETQYF
. | TRBJ2-7 | TRBV11-2 | TRBD2 | TGTGCCAGCAGCCCAGGGACTAGCACCTTCTACGAGCAGTACTTC | CASSPGTSTFYEQYF
once | TRBJ1-2 | TRBV19 | TRBD1 | TGTGCCAGTACCCCACAGGGGAAAGAGGTATTAAACTATGGCTACACCTTC | CASTPQGKEVLNYGYTF
. | TRBJ1-2 | TRBV7-8 | TRBD1 | TGTGCCAGCAGCCTACAGGGGGGGCTCGGCTACACCTTC | CASSLQGGLGYTF
. | TRBJ2-5 | TRBV5-4 | . | TGTGCCAGCAGCTTCAGACACCTCCAAGAGACCCAGTACTTC | CASSFRHLQETQYF
. | TRBJ2-3 | TRBV20-1 | . | TGCAGTGCTCGTCTATCAGATACGCAGTATTTT | CSARLSDTQYF
. | TRBJ2-1 | TRBV9 | . | TGTGCCAGCAGCGTAGAGGTGGGGAGCTCCTACAATGAGCAGTTCTTC | CASSVEVGSSYNEQFF
. | TRBJ2-7 | TRBV2 | TRBD1 | TGTGCCAGCAGTGTCGGGACAGGGGCCGCCTACGAGCAGTACTTC | CASSVGTGAAYEQYF
. | TRBJ1-2 | TRBV9 | . | TGTGCCAGCAGCCCCCGACGGGGATCGGACGGCTACACCTTC | CASSPRRGSDGYTF
. | TRBJ1-4 | TRBV5-6 | . | TGTGCCAGCAGCTTAACTCGGCCAGGCAAGGTGAATGAAAAACTGTTTTTT | CASSLTRPGKVNEKLFF
. | TRBJ1-1 | TRBV27 | . | TGTGCCAGCAGTGTAATCGGCGGCACTGAAGCTTTCTTT | CASSVIGGTEAFF
. | TRBJ1-5 | TRBV5-8 | . | TGTGCCAGCAGCTTGGCCGGTGAGCAGCCCCAGCATTTT | CASSLAGEQPQHF
once | TRBJ2-3 | TRBV10-3 | . | TGTGCCATCGGCGGGGCTAGCACAGATACGCAGTATTTT | CAIGGASTDTQYF
. | TRBJ2-1 | TRBV5-4 | . | TGTGCCAGCAGCTTAAGCAATGAGCAGTTCTTC | CASSLSNEQFF
. | TRBJ1-4 | TRBV27 | TRBD1 | TGTGCCAGCAGTCCGACAGGGGTCGCAACTAATGAAAAACTGTTTTTT | CASSPTGVATNEKLFF
. | TRBJ1-4 | TRBV5-8 | TRBD1 | TGTGCCAGCAGCGTGACGGACAGGGCTAATGAAAAACTGTTTTTT | CASSVTDRANEKLFF
. | TRBJ1-2 | TRBV11-2 | . | TGTGCCAGCAGCCTGGCTGTAGGGGATGGCTACACCTTC | CASSLAVGDGYTF